This TCR beta chain was identified during a study of tumour-infiltrating T cells in Burkitt lymphoma. Study-wide background: Survival, overall and progression-free, tracked with productive clonality.

Worth noting for this clone: Its antigen remains unidentified.

The assay was immunoSEQ multiplex PCR, and TCRdb's table has in-frame clones only and misses some. The table shows around 45,000 clones, with around 30% occurring only once. Study results and caveats: Public clonotypes, several, appeared across numerous Burkitt lymphoma patients.

This TCR was sampled from a human donor with Burkitt lymphoma. The sample comprised tumor tissue.

In DNA form, the CDR3 reads TGTGCCAGCAGCCAAGTGGGGGGGAACGAGCAGTACTTC. Translating it yields CASSQVGGNEQYF. This chain uses TRBV4-2 with TRBJ2-7; 7 bases map to TRBD2. The CDR3 is 13 amino acids. J gave up 5 bases and V 1 base, and 2 bases lay outside the gene matches. The V gene's germline CDR1 is LGHNA and CDR2 YNFKEQ.